Presented here are 6 T cell receptor beta chains from one specimen sequenced in a study of CD8+CD57+ T cells in acquired aplastic anemia. TCR beta VDJ and CDR3 profiling used genomic DNA as template. TCRdb itself ran the reads through MiXCR, one entry per CDR3 protein. The sample has about 190,000 distinct CDR3 sequences; around 50% are singletons. Source material: sorted CD4+, CD8+, or CD8+CD57+ T cells (not recorded which) from PBMCs. Every receptor here comes from a human donor in good health, serving as a control.

This clonotype was counted ten times or more. The chain's CDR3 is CASTVRTSTDTQYF. For the CDR3, the DNA is TGTGCCAGCACCGTTAGGACTAGCACAGATACGCAGTATTTT. J is TRBJ2-3 and V is TRBV12-3 or TRBV12-4; D is possibly TRBD2 (5 bases). CDR3 length equals 14 residues. The V and J ends lost 7 bases and 0 bases respectively, with 11 bases between them.

This clonotype was seen repeatedly, ten times or more. The gene calls are TRBV24-1 and TRBJ2-2; D is uncertain. Germline lookup yields CDR1 KGHDR and CDR2 SFDVKD. The V and J ends lost 0 bases and 5 bases respectively, with 6 bases between them. The CDR3 runs to 14 residues. The CDR3 nucleotides are TGTGCCACCAGTGATTTGCCGCAGACCGGGGAGCTGTTTTTT. Protein product: CATSDLPQTGELFF.

V is TRBV29-1 and J is TRBJ1-1; D remains unclear. This CDR3 is 13 amino acids long. The germline gives CDR1 SQVTM, CDR2 ANQGSEA. V lost 0 bases to trimming and J lost 6 bases, with 11 bases between them. The CDR3 DNA is TGCAGCGTTGAAGACACTAACGGGGCTGAAGCTTTCTTT. As protein: CSVEDTNGAEAFF. Looking up the rest from reference TRBV29-1 and TRBJ1-1 gives the full variable domain: SAVISQKPSRDICQRGTSLTIQCQVDSQVTMMFWYRQQPGQSLTLIATANQGSEATYESGFVIDKFPISRPNLTFSTLTVSNMSPEDSSIYLCSVEDTNGAEAFFGQGTRLTVV.

Notes on this clonotype: This sequence may be a read error, since a much larger clone differs from it by one base. The rearrangement links TRBV3-1 to TRBJ1-1; perhaps TRBD1 as D (5 bases). Looked up from germline, CDR1 is LGHDT and CDR2 is YNNKEL (reference sequence). This CDR3 region has 12 residues. The CDR3 sequence: CANSQGAREAFF. The CDR3 bases are TGTGCCAACAGCCAAGGCGCCAGGGAGGCTTTCTTT.

V usage is TRBV28 and J usage is TRBJ1-2; weak D call: TRBD1 (6 bases). With 6 bases removed from V and 8 bases from J, the gap between germline ends came to 19 bases. Germline assignment: CDR1 MDHEN and CDR2 SYDVKM. There are 14 residues in the CDR3. Here the CDR3 reads CASSLRGAVGGYTF. The DNA of the CDR3 is TGTGCCAGCAGCTTACGGGGGGCGGTAGGAGGCTACACCTTC.

This clonotype was seen repeatedly, ten times or more. The gene calls are TRBV19 and TRBJ1-5, with D perhaps TRBD1 (6 bases). Trimming removed 4 bases from V and 0 bases from J, with 10 bases in between. CDR1 LNHDA and CDR2 SQIVND come from the germline V gene (reference sequence). The length of the CDR3 is 15 residues. The CDR3 bases are TGTGCCAGTAGTACCCAGGGGTATAGCAATCAGCCCCAGCATTTT. Translating gives CASSTQGYSNQPQHF.